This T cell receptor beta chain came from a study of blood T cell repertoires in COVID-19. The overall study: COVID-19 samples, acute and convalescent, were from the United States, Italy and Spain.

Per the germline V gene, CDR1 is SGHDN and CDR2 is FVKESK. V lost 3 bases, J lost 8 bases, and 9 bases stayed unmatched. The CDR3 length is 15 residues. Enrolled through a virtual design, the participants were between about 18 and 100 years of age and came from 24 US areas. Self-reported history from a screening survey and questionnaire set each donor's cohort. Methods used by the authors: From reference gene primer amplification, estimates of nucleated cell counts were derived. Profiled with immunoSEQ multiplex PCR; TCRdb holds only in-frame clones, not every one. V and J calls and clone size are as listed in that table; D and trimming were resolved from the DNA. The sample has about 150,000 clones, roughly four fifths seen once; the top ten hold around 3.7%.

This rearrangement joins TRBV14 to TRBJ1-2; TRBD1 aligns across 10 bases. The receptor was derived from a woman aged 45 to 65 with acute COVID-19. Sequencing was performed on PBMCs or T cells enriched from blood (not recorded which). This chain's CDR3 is CASSQRQGATWGYTF. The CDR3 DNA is TGTGCCAGCAGCCAGAGACAGGGGGCAACGTGGGGCTACACCTTC.